This is a list of T cell receptor beta chains from one sample in a study of cytomegalovirus exposure and HLA in healthy donors. Profiling relied on immunoSEQ multiplex PCR, and the TCRdb table lists in-frame clones only, not all of them. Found here are about 190,000 clones, 75% to 90% of them singletons; the top ten hold roughly 6%. The sequenced sample consisted of PBMCs. These receptors were obtained from a man aged 35 to 55 in good health and CMV-seropositive. The CDR3 runs from the conserved cysteine through the conserved F or W. The order of the fields is V gene, CDR3 protein.

v_gene: TRBV6-1
CDR3aa: CASSDVQDYEQYF

v_gene: TRBV6-5
CDR3aa: CASSYSPGGIYEQYF

v_gene: TRBV7-8
CDR3aa: CASSLAPPPGSAKNIQYF

v_gene: TRBV10-2
CDR3aa: CASSEGGEQYF

v_gene: TRBV25-1
CDR3aa: CASSRERGGRDEQFF

v_gene: TRBV2
CDR3aa: CASSGLASSPGNTIYF

v_gene: TRBV28
CDR3aa: CASSSTSGGRQGDTQYF

v_gene: TRBV15
CDR3aa: CATSRDRGLAGSTYEQYF

v_gene: TRBV29-1
CDR3aa: CSARTGTDTQYF

v_gene: TRBV29-1
CDR3aa: CSVLPKSTGGEHTQYF

v_gene: TRBV7-3
CDR3aa: CASSLSGAPNIQYF